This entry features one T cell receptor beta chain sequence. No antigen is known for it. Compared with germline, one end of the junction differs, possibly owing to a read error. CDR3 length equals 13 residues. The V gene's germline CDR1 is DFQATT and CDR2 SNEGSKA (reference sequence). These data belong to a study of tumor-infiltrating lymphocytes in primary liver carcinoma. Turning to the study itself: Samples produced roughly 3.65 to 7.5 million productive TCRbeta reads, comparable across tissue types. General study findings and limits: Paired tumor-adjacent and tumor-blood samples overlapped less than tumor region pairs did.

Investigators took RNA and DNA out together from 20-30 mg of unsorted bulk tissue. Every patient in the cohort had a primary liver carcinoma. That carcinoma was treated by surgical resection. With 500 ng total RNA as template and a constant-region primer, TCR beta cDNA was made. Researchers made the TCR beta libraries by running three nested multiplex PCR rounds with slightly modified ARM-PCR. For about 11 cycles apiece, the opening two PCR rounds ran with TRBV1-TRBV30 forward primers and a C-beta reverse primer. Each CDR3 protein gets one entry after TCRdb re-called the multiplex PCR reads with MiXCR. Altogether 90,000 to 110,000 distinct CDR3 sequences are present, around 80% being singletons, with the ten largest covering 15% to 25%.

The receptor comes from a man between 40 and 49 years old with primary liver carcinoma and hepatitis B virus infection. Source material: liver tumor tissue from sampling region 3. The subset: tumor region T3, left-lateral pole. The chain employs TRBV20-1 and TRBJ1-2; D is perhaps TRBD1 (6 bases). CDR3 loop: CSASEDSGYDYTF. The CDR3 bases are TGCAGTGCAAGTGAGGACAGTGGCTATGACTACACCTTC.